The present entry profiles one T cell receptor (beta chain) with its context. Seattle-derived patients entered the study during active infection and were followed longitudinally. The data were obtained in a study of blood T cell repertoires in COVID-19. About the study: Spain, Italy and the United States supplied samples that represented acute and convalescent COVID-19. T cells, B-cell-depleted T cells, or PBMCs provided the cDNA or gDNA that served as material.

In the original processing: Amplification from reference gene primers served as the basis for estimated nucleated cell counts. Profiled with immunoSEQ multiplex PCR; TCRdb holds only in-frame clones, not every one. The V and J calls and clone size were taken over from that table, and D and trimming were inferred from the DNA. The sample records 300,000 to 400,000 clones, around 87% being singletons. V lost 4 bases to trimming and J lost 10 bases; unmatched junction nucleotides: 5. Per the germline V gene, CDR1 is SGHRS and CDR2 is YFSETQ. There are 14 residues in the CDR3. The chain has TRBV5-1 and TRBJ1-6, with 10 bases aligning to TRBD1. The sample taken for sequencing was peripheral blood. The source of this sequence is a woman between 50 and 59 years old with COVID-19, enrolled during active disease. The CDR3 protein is CASSIGTGESPLHF. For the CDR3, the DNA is TGCGCCAGCAGCATTGGGACAGGGGAGTCACCCCTCCACTTT.